This TCR beta chain was sequenced for a study of CD8+CD57+ T cells in acquired aplastic anemia. Investigators profiled TCR beta VDJ and CDR3 from genomic DNA template. TCRdb independently ran MiXCR on the reads; one entry per CDR3 protein. Of roughly 61,000 distinct CDR3 sequences in the sample, about 54% were seen once. Germline lookup yields CDR1 SNHLY and CDR2 FYNNEI. V was trimmed by 0 bases and J by 10 bases, leaving 13 bases between them. CDR3 size: 15 residues. This clonotype counts as medium-sized. The sequenced sample was sorted CD4+, CD8+, or CD8+CD57+ T cells (not recorded which) from PBMCs. The chain joins TRBV2 to TRBJ1-6, with D tentatively TRBD1 (5 bases). This clonotype was obtained from a human donor in good health, serving as a control. CDR3 protein: CASSEALGDLSPLHF. In DNA, the CDR3 is TGTGCCAGCAGTGAAGCGCTGGGGGATCTGTCACCCCTCCACTTT. Looking up the rest from reference TRBV2 and TRBJ1-6 gives the full variable domain: EPEVTQTPSHQVTQMGQEVILRCVPISNHLYFYWYRQILGQKVEFLVSFYNNEISEKSEIFDDQFSVERPDGSNFTLKIRSTKLEDSAMYFCASSEALGDLSPLHFGNGTRLTVT.